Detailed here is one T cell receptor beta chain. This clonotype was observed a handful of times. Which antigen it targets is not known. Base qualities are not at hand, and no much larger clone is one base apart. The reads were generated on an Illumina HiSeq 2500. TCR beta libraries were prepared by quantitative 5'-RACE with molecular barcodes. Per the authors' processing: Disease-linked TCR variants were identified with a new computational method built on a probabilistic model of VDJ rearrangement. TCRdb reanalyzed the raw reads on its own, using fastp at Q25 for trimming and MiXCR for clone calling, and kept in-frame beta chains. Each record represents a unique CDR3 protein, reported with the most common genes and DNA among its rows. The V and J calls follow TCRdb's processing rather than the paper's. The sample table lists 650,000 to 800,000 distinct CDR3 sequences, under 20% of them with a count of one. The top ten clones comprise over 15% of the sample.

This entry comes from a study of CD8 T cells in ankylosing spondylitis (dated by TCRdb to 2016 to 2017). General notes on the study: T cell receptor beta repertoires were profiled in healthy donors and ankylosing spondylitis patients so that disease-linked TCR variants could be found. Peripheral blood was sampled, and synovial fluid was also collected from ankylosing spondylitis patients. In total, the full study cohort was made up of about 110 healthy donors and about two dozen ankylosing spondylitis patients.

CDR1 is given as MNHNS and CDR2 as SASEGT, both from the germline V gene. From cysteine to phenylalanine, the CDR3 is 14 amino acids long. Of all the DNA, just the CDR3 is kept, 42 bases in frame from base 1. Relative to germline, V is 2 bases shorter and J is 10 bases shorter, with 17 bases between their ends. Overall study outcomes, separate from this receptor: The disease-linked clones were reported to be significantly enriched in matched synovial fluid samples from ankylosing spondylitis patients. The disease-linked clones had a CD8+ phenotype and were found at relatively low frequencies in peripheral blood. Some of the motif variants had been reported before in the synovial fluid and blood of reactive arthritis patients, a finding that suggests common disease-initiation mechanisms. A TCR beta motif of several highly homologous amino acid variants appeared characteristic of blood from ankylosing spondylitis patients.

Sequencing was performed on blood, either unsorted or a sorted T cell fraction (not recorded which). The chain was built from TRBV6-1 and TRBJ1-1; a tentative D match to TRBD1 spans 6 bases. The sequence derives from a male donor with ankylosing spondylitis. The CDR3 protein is CASSETGAGARAFF. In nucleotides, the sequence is TGTGCCAGCAGTGAAACGGGGGCAGGGGCTCGAGCTTTCTTT.